One T cell receptor beta chain is described in this entry. This receptor's antigen is unknown. No base quality information exists; no much larger clone differs at one position. Healthy HIV-negative adults with no recently reported acute infections or vaccinations were included as donors. Only Caucasian adults living in Nashville, Tennessee, USA were represented among the donors. CD4+ T cells were enriched by magnetic negative selection; naive cells were then positively selected on CD45RA, and the negative fraction formed the memory subset. Blood was obtained by leukapheresis, after which PBMCs were separated by Ficoll-Histopaque density gradient centrifugation and cryopreserved in liquid nitrogen vapor phase. Purity and quantity of every magnetically sorted T cell population were checked by analytical flow cytometry. From each sorted fraction, genomic DNA was isolated and quantified by UV absorbance on a Nanodrop 2000c.

The CDR3 goes from the cysteine to the phenylalanine over 15 residues. The sequence is cut down to CDR3 DNA, 45 bases in frame from base 1. Looking up the germline V gene yields CDR1 SGDLS and CDR2 YYNGEE. V is pruned by 1 base and J by 5 bases, leaving 7 bases of the junction without a gene match. The sample belongs to a study of shared clonotypes between healthy human individuals (dated by TCRdb to about 2020). A note on the overall study: A couple of women and a few men aged 18 to 49 years were included in the cohort. For each donor, CD4 naive and CD4 memory were each given three plates, CD8 naive was given two plates, and CD8 memory was given one plate. Different laboratories and diverse techniques were used to prepare libraries and sequence TCR repertoires, to increase sequencing depth and limit assay-specific biases. The study deeply sequenced blood TCR repertoires of several healthy adults to estimate repertoire size and the extent of clonotype sharing between individuals. Leukapheresis yielded between about 0.8 and 8.9 billion PBMCs per donor. Results the study describes overall, beyond this receptor: Estimated clonotype richness was generally larger for naive than for memory subsets. Across a handful of donors, about 5.2% of naive CD4, approximately 3.6% of naive CD8, 2.3% of memory CD4, and around 0.4% of memory CD8 clonotypes were shared. Incomplete sequencing was indicated by rarefaction of sorted-subset datasets, despite the large sequencing depth. Clonotypes shared by all four sorted-subset donors showed higher generation probabilities than non-shared clonotypes. Pairwise subsampling indicated that sequencing depth was expected to affect the degree of clonotype sharing among donors. Sampling was restricted to blood, and TCR repertoires in tissues likely differ from the TCR repertoires found in blood. Because the study included only a small number of donors, the genetic and exposure-history diversity represented was limited.

Using the deep immunoSEQ assay, multiplex PCR amplified TCR CDR3 regions from genomic DNA. Extracted genomic DNA from each cell subset was spread evenly across all wells of several immunoSEQ 96-well plates, with each plate serving as a replicate. For sorted subsets, each replicate PCR was loaded with roughly 0.2 ug genomic DNA, equivalent to about 30,000 T cell genomes. The purified libraries were quantified using a Qubit 3.0 fluorometer, sized with a Bioanalyzer 2100, and then quantified again using the KAPA Library Quantification kit. Every immunoSEQ 96-well plate was sequenced on a dedicated single-read 150-cycle Illumina NextSeq 550 flow cell. For the original study's pipeline: Because the immunoSEQ output held only junctional sequences and lacked quality scores, the filtering could not match the filtering applied to full-length reads. Sequences were annotated with PyIR, a Python wrapper for IgBLAST v1.9, using IMGT germline references to assign V/J genes and CDR3. Any read was removed if the V/J assignment was weak (E-value above 1e-6), the CDR3 was missing, or the read contained stop codons, out-of-frame junctions, or ambiguous translated residues. V3J clonotypes were defined as sequences sharing the same inferred V gene, J gene, and CDR3 amino acid sequence. Percentage overlap between repertoires was calculated by dividing the number of shared unique clonotypes by the size of the smaller repertoire. Three approaches were used to assess repertoire richness: RTK rarefaction, the Chao1 estimator, and Recon v2.1 estimates of unobserved clonotypes. Generation probabilities for all TCRbeta clonotypes obtained by the gDNA method from a handful of donors were computed using OLGA. Not all clones reach the TCRdb copy of this immuneACCESS table, which keeps in-frame sequences only. Checked studies attribute under half of the gap to unresolved V genes and leave the rest unexplained. Clone size and the V and J calls come from that table; the DNA yielded D and trimming. Within this sample are over a million clones, with approximately 98% of them counted one time only. The ten largest account for roughly 0.45% of the sample.

This clonotype was sampled from a man aged 25-40 years in good health. The specimen was naive CD4+ T cells sorted from blood. The cell subset or site label on this specimen signifies: CD45RA+ positively selected. The rearrangement joined TRBV9 to TRBJ1-2; 8 central nucleotides agree with TRBD1. DNA sequence: TGTGCCAGCAGCGTAAGGGCAGGGGGCGCGTATGGCTACACCTTC. Translated, it reads CASSVRAGGAYGYTF. Here the CDR3 is joined to the reference TRBV9 and TRBJ1-2 genes, and the full variable domain is: DSGVTQTPKHLITATGQRVTLRCSPRSGDLSVYWYQQSLDQGLQFLIQYYNGEERAKGNILERFSAQQFPDLHSELNLSSLELGDSALYFCASSVRAGGAYGYTFGSGTRLTVV.